This T cell receptor (beta chain) came from a study of identical twins. Regarding the study as a whole: Compared with unrelated sharing, twin-shared out-of-frame alpha sequences had more low-probability sequences.

Note on this clonotype: Antigen: not known.

The junction had 1 base not matched to a gene; V was cut back by 3 bases and J by 4 bases. CDR3 length: 15 amino acids. Germline CDR1 is SGHTA and CDR2 is FQGNSA. TCRdb reprocessed the 5' RACE reads with MiXCR, giving one entry per CDR3 protein. The repertoire holds 500,000 or so distinct CDR3 sequences, with approximately 15% as singletons. These data were also filed under a second study, of yellow fever vaccine responses in identical twins.

This chain uses TRBV7-2 with TRBJ2-1; 12 positions agree with TRBD2. Sequenced material: CD4+ T cells sorted from blood. This sequence originates from a woman aged 18-29 years in good health. This CDR3 is CASSFGTSGYNEQFF. In DNA, the CDR3 is TGTGCCAGCAGCTTCGGGACTAGCGGGTACAATGAGCAGTTCTTC.